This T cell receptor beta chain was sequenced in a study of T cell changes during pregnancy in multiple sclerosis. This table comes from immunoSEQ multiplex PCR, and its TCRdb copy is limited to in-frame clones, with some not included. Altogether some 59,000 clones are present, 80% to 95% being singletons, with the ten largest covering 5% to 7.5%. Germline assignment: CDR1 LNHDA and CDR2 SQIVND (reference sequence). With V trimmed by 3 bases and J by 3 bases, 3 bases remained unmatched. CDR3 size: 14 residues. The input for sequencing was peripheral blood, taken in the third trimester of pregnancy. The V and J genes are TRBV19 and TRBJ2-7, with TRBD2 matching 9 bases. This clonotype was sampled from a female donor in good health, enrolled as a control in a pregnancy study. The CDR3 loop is CASSMISGGYEQYF. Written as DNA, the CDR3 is TGTGCCAGTAGTATGATTAGCGGGGGCTACGAGCAGTACTTC.